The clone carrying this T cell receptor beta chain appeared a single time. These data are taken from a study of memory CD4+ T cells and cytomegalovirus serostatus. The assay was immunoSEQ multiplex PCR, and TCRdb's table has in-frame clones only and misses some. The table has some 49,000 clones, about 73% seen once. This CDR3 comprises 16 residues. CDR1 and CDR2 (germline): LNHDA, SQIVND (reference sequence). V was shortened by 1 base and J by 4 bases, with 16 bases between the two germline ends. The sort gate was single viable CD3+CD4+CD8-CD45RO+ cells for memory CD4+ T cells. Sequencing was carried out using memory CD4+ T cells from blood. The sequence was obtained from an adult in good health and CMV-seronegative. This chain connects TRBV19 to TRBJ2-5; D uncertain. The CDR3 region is CASSIGSGPSRETQYF. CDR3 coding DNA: TGTGCCAGTAGTATAGGGTCAGGCCCCTCGAGAGAGACCCAGTACTTC.